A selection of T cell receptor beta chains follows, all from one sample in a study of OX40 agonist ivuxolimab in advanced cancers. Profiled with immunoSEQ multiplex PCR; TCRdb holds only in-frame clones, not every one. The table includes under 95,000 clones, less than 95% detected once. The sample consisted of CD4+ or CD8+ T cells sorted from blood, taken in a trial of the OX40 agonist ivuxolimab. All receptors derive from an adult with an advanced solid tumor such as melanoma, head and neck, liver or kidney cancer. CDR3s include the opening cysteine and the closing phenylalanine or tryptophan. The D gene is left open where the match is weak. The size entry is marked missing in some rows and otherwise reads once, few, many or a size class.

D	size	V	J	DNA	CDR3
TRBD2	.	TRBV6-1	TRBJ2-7	TGTGCCAGCAGTGAAATCCTAGCGGGATCCGAGCAGTACTTC	CASSEILAGSEQYF
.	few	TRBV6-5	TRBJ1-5	TGTGCCAGCAGGGACCGAATCAATCAGCCCCAGCATTTT	CASRDRINQPQHF
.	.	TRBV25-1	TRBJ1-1	TGTGCCAGCAGACAAGACGGAACGAACACTGAAGCTTTCTTT	CASRQDGTNTEAFF
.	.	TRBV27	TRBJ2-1	TGTGCCAGCAGTTGGCGGACCTCACACTCCCTACCCTCTCCCGCTAATGAGCAGTTCTTC	CASSWRTSHSLPSPANEQFF
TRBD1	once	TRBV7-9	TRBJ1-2	TGTGCCAGCAGCTTAGCGGACAGGTTAACATATGGCTACACCTTC	CASSLADRLTYGYTF
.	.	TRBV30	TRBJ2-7	TGTGCCTGGAGTGGGGGGAGGGAGCAGTACTTC	CAWSGGREQYF
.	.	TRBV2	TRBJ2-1	TGTGCCAGCAGTGAAAAGAGCGGCCGCTACAATGAGCAGTTCTTC	CASSEKSGRYNEQFF
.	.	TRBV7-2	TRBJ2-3	TGTGCCAGCAGCTTAGGCCTTAGCACAGATACGCAGTATTTT	CASSLGLSTDTQYF
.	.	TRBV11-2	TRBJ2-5	TGTGCCAGCAGCTTAGGAACAACACTGCAATCTGCGACCCAGTACTTC	CASSLGTTLQSATQYF
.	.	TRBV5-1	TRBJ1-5	TGCGCCAGCAGCTTGGGGACAGCTAGCAATCAGCCCCAGCATTTT	CASSLGTASNQPQHF
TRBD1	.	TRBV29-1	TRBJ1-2	TGCAGCGTTGATGAGACAGGGATCTATGGCTACACCTTC	CSVDETGIYGYTF
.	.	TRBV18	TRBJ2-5	TGTGCCAGCTCAGAACAAGAGACCCAGTACTTC	CASSEQETQYF
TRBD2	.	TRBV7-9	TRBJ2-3	TGTGCCAGCAGCTATGGACTAGCGGGAGAAGCAGATACGCAGTATTTT	CASSYGLAGEADTQYF
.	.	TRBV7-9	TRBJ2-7	TGTGCCAGCAGCTCCCCCCAGGCCATTGCCTACGAGCAGTACTTC	CASSSPQAIAYEQYF
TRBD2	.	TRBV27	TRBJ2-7	TGTGTCTCCGCAGCGGGGGAGGCCTACGAGCAGTACTTC	CVSAAGEAYEQYF
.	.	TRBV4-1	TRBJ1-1	TGCGCCAGCAGCCAAGAACTTTCCACTGAAGCTTTCTTT	CASSQELSTEAFF
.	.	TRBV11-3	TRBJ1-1	TGTGCCAGCAGCTTACGTTGGGGGCTAGAGAACACTGAAGCTTTCTTT	CASSLRWGLENTEAFF
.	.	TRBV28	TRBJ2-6	TGTGCCAGCAGTTTATCAGGGCCTGGGGCCAACGTCCTGACTTTC	CASSLSGPGANVLTF
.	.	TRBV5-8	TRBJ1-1	TGTGCCAGCAGCTTGGAGGGGGTCACTGAAGCTTTCTTT	CASSLEGVTEAFF
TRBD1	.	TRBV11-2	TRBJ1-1	TGTGCCAGCAGCTTAGGAGGGACAGGGGGGAACACTGAAGCTTTCTTT	CASSLGGTGGNTEAFF
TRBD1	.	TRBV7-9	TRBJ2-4	TGTGCCAGCAGCCCATGGACAGGGCTAGCCAAAAACATTCAGTACTTC	CASSPWTGLAKNIQYF
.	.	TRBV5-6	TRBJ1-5	TGTGCCAGCAGCTTAGCTGAGGGTCAGCCCCAGCATTTT	CASSLAEGQPQHF
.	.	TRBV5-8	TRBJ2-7	TGTGCCAGCAGCTTGCGGGTCTCCGAGCAGTACTTC	CASSLRVSEQYF
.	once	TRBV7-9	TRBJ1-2	TGTGCCAGCAGCCCTCATGGGTCTTCACCTACCTATGGCTACACCTTC	CASSPHGSSPTYGYTF
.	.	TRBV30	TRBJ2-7	TGTGCCTGGATGACACCCCCGCCCTACGAGCAGTACTTC	CAWMTPPPYEQYF